Below are 13 T cell receptor beta chains sequenced from a single sample in a study of blood T cell dynamics during melanoma immunotherapy. Time point of the sample: week 3, after first cycle of checkpoint inhibitor. Profiling relied on immunoSEQ multiplex PCR, and the TCRdb table lists in-frame clones only, not all of them. Of over 9,000 clones in the sample, around nine tenths are singletons; the top ten hold almost 6.5%. The sequencing here drew on blood, taken from a patient treated with checkpoint blockade. Source of these receptors: a human donor with melanoma.

V is TRBV6-5 and J is TRBJ1-2, with TRBD1 identical over 7 bases. Germline values: CDR1 MNHEY, CDR2 SVGAGI. J gave up 5 bases and V 5 bases, and 11 bases lay outside the gene matches. CDR3 length: 15 amino acids. The DNA of the CDR3 is TGTGCCAGCAGTCGACAGGGCGGTGACCAGTATGGCTACACCTTC. Translated: CASSRQGGDQYGYTF.

This chain joins TRBV7-1 and TRBJ1-5, with no clear D. Being an ORF, TRBV7-1 has a function that is uncertain. V was pared by 4 bases and J by 0 bases, with 10 bases between. The CDR3 has 15 residues. Here the CDR3 DNA reads TGTGCCAGCAGCTTAAGACGGGATAGCAATCAGCCCCAGCATTTT. Translating gives CASSLRRDSNQPQHF.

V and J are TRBV10-3 and TRBJ2-1; D perhaps matches TRBD1 (5 bases). CDR3 size: 13 residues. V shed 8 bases and J shed 0 bases, with 8 bases lying between them. CDR1 ENHRY and CDR2 SYGVKD come from the germline V gene. This CDR3 is CAIWQGSYNEQFF. The CDR3 nucleotides are TGTGCCATCTGGCAGGGCTCCTACAATGAGCAGTTCTTC.

The chain carries TRBV18 and TRBJ2-5; 9 nucleotides agree with TRBD1. CDR3 size: 17 residues. From germline, CDR1 is KGHSH and CDR2 LQKENI. Trimming at V came to 8 bases and at J to 4 bases, leaving 17 bases not matched to a gene. The CDR3 region is CASAPGLRTGVGETQYF. In DNA form, the CDR3 reads TGTGCCAGCGCCCCCGGTCTGCGGACAGGGGTGGGAGAGACCCAGTACTTC.

A single count supports this clone. The V gene is TRBV4-3, the J gene TRBJ2-7; 10 bases fit TRBD1. V shed 1 base, J shed 6 bases, and the junction held 3 bases outside the gene matches. Germline lookup yields CDR1 LGHNA and CDR2 YSLEER. The CDR3 has 14 amino acids. CDR3 nucleotides: TGCGCCAGCAGCCAAGGGGACAGGGGAGGCGAGCAGTACTTC. Protein sequence: CASSQGDRGGEQYF.

The chain carries TRBV10-3 and TRBJ1-4, with TRBD1 matching 8 bases. The CDR3 length is 16 residues. Germline values: CDR1 ENHRY, CDR2 SYGVKD. The trim removed 3 bases at V and 4 bases at J, leaving 7 bases unmatched. For the CDR3, the DNA is TGTGCCATCAGTGACCCGGGGACAGGCTTTAATGAAAAACTGTTTTTT. It specifies CAISDPGTGFNEKLFF.

A few counts support this clone. The chain is built from TRBV5-7 and TRBJ2-7, with D possibly TRBD2 on 5 matching bases. TRBV5-7 is noted as an ORF with a role that remains uncertain. V lost 4 bases, J lost 4 bases, and 21 bases lay in between. This CDR3 contains 16 residues. The CDR3 spells CASSPPRESHRYEQYF. The CDR3 coding sequence is TGTGCCAGCAGCCCCCCCCGGGAATCACACCGGTACGAGCAGTACTTC.

The genes are TRBV30 and TRBJ2-6; D perhaps matches TRBD1 (6 bases). CDR3 length: 13 amino acids. CDR1 GTSNPN and CDR2 SVGIG come from the germline V gene (reference sequence). Trimming stripped 8 bases from V and 2 bases from J, with 10 bases between. The CDR3 bases are TGTGCCAAACGGACAGCTGGGGCCAACGTCCTGACTTTC. This gives the protein CAKRTAGANVLTF.

The chain links TRBV25-1 to TRBJ2-7; D ambiguous. CDR1 and CDR2 (germline): MGHDK, SYGVNS. V was pared by 8 bases and J by 5 bases, with 10 bases between. The CDR3 has 11 amino acids. The CDR3 protein is CASQFRNEQYF. DNA of the CDR3: TGTGCCAGCCAATTCAGGAACGAGCAGTACTTC.

The rearrangement uses TRBV5-5 and TRBJ2-1; 13 bases line up with TRBD2. The junction had 12 bases not matched to a gene; V was cut back by 4 bases and J by 5 bases. CDR1 SGHKS and CDR2 YYEKEE come from the germline V gene (reference sequence). The CDR3 consists of 18 residues. CDR3 nucleotides: TGTGCCAGCAGCCGCGGGGGAGGACTAGCGGGGGTAGACAATGAGCAGTTCTTC. Amino acids: CASSRGGGLAGVDNEQFF.

The chain uses TRBV30 and TRBJ1-1; D unresolved. Germline V gene data show CDR1 as GTSNPN and CDR2 as SVGIG (reference sequence). The CDR3 runs to 13 residues. The V gene lost 3 bases and the J gene lost 10 bases, with 18 bases spanning the gap. The DNA of the CDR3 is TGTGCCTGGAGCATCCCGGGAGGAGTAACAGCTTTCTTT. It yields the protein CAWSIPGGVTAFF.

The chain has TRBV2 and TRBJ1-2, with D possibly matching TRBD1 (5 bases). The V and J ends lost 3 bases and 5 bases respectively, with 10 bases between them. CDR3 size: 13 residues. Per the germline V gene, CDR1 is SNHLY and CDR2 is FYNNEI. CDR3: CASSEGEGYGYTF. DNA for the CDR3: TGTGCCAGCAGTGAGGGGGAAGGGTATGGCTACACCTTC.

V gene TRBV27 combines with J gene TRBJ2-6; D unresolved. The germline gives CDR1 MNHEY, CDR2 SMNVEV (reference sequence). Trimming pared 6 bases from V and 4 bases from J, leaving 7 bases between. The CDR3 extends over 13 amino acids. The DNA for the CDR3 is TGTGCCAGCAGGGGTGCCGGGGCCAACGTCCTGACTTTC. This sequence encodes CASRGAGANVLTF.